What follows are 15 T cell receptor beta chains derived from one specimen sequenced in a study of blood T cell repertoires in COVID-19 (TCRdb year 2020). Library preparation used the immunoSEQ multiplex PCR assay. TCRdb provides this immuneACCESS table in a form limited to in-frame rearrangements. Some clones are lacking; in checked studies, under half of them reflect an unresolved V gene, and why the rest are absent is not known. Present in this sample are 120,000 or so clones, about 74% of which were seen just once. The top ten clones comprise around 6% of the sample. Input material: peripheral blood. The origin of the receptors is a man aged 55 to 69 with acute or convalescent COVID-19.

This chain links TRBV11-2 with TRBJ2-7; 9 bases map to TRBD1. The CDR3 extends over 16 amino acids. The V segment lost 0 bases and the J segment 3 bases; nucleotides outside the gene matches: 6. The germline gives CDR1 SGHAT, CDR2 FQNNGV. The CDR3 sequence: CASSLDPGTGIYEQYF. The CDR3, as DNA: TGTGCCAGCAGCTTAGATCCCGGGACAGGGATCTACGAGCAGTACTTC. The full variable domain, its missing parts supplied by reference TRBV11-2 and TRBJ2-7, is EAGVAQSPRYKIIEKRQSVAFWCNPISGHATLYWYQQILGQGPKLLIQFQNNGVVDDSQLPKDRFSAERLKGVDSTLKIQPAKLEDSAVYLCASSLDPGTGIYEQYFGPGTRLTVT.

The J gene is TRBJ1-4, the V gene TRBV25-1, with D unresolved. This CDR3 contains 15 residues. Trimming removed 3 bases at V and 7 bases at J, with 15 bases between. Per the germline V gene, CDR1 is MGHDK and CDR2 is SYGVNS. The CDR3 here is CASSDPRAGGEKLFF. CDR3 in DNA: TGTGCCAGCAGTGATCCCCGGGCTGGAGGTGAAAAACTGTTTTTT.

The chain couples TRBV24-1 to TRBJ2-1; TRBD1 might be the D (6 bases). The CDR3 has 15 amino acids. Per the germline V gene, CDR1 is KGHDR and CDR2 is SFDVKD. Deletions cut 4 bases from V and 3 bases from J, with 12 bases between. CDR3 protein: CATSDPTGSYNEQFF. CDR3 DNA: TGTGCCACCAGTGACCCTACAGGGAGCTACAATGAGCAGTTCTTC.

This sequence joins TRBV6-5 and TRBJ1-1; tentative D call: TRBD1 (6 bases). V was trimmed by 8 bases and J by 6 bases, leaving 13 bases between them. The CDR3 spans 12 residues. CDR1 and CDR2 from the germline V gene are MNHEY and SVGAGI. This CDR3 is CASPRGTAEAFF. Here the CDR3 DNA reads TGTGCCAGCCCCAGGGGAACGGCTGAAGCTTTCTTT.

V is TRBV6-5 and J is TRBJ1-5, with D uncertain. Germline-derived CDR1 and CDR2 are MNHEY and SVGAGI. Trimming took off 6 bases at V and 2 bases at J, with 5 bases between the two ends. The CDR3 spans 12 residues. CDR3 DNA sequence: TGTGCCAGCAGGCAGGGCAATCAGCCCCAGCATTTT. This translates into CASRQGNQPQHF.

In its sample, this clone was seen a few times. This sequence joins TRBV5-1 and TRBJ2-1; 8 bases line up with TRBD2. CDR3 length equals 15 residues. Losses at the gene ends were 5 bases for V and 0 bases for J; bases not matched to a gene: 4. The germline CDR1 and CDR2 sequences are SGHRS and YFSETQ. The CDR3 reads CASSSGVSSYNEQFF. The CDR3 DNA reads TGCGCCAGCAGTAGCGGGGTTAGCTCCTACAATGAGCAGTTCTTC.

The gene calls are TRBV24-1 and TRBJ2-7, with a possible D match to TRBD1 (5 bases). Trimming pared 3 bases from V and 3 bases from J, leaving 8 bases between. CDR3 length: 13 residues. Germline V gene data show CDR1 as KGHDR and CDR2 as SFDVKD. CDR3 protein: CATSDPGHYEQYF. CDR3 nucleotide sequence: TGTGCCACCAGTGATCCCGGACACTACGAGCAGTACTTC.

The chain couples TRBV7-9 to TRBJ1-4; weak D call: TRBD1 (6 bases). The CDR3 covers 14 residues. Germline assignment: CDR1 SEHNR and CDR2 FQNEAQ (reference sequence). The V gene lost 1 base and the J gene lost 5 bases, with 8 bases spanning the gap. The DNA for the CDR3 is TGTGCCAGCAGCTTAGGGACAGACAATGAAAAACTGTTTTTT. Translating gives CASSLGTDNEKLFF.

V usage is TRBV6-4 and J usage is TRBJ1-1; D is unresolved. Trimming took 5 bases from V and 3 from J, leaving 10 bases between them. CDR3 length equals 13 residues. Germline V gene lookup returns CDR1 MRHNA and CDR2 SNTAGT. The CDR3 spells CASSPIPDTEAFF. The CDR3 DNA is TGTGCCAGCAGTCCCATTCCGGACACTGAAGCTTTCTTT.

The chain combines TRBV4-1 with TRBJ2-2; 8 positions agree with TRBD2. The CDR3 covers 22 residues. J lost 6 bases, V lost 0 bases, and 24 bases had no gene match. The germline gives CDR1 MGHRA, CDR2 YSYEKL. The CDR3 sequence is CASSQDLLGRAGAPFTAGELFF. The CDR3 DNA is TGCGCCAGCAGCCAAGATCTTTTAGGCAGAGCGGGGGCCCCTTTTACGGCCGGGGAGCTGTTTTTT.

The chain is built from TRBV3-1 (or the pseudogene TRBV3-2) and TRBJ2-2; D may be TRBD1 (6 bases). This CDR3 has 13 amino acids. With 4 bases removed from V and 6 bases from J, the gap between germline ends came to 9 bases. From germline, CDR1 is LGHDT and CDR2 YNNKEL (reference sequence). CDR3 region: CASSLQGSGELFF. CDR3 nucleotide sequence: TGTGCCAGCAGCCTCCAGGGGTCCGGGGAGCTGTTTTTT.

This clone appeared once. The DNA for the CDR3 is TGTGCCAGCAGTCCCCCCCAGAACACCGGGGAGCTGTTTTTT. Encoded protein: CASSPPQNTGELFF. The genes are TRBV6-6 and TRBJ2-2; D unclear. CDR3 size: 14 residues. Deletions cut 5 bases from V and 1 base from J, with 8 bases between. CDR1 and CDR2 from the germline V gene are MNHNY and SVGAGI (reference sequence).

Here the CDR3 reads CASQGNMNTEAFF. For the CDR3, the DNA is TGTGCCAGCCAGGGGAACATGAACACTGAAGCTTTCTTT. The chain carries TRBV5-5 and TRBJ1-1; the D gene is possibly TRBD1 (6 bases). The length of the CDR3 is 13 residues. The V end was cut by 7 bases, the J end by 0 bases, with 10 bases between. Germline assignment: CDR1 SGHKS and CDR2 YYEKEE (reference sequence).

V usage is TRBV27 and J usage is TRBJ1-6; 7 bases agree with TRBD1. The V segment lost 6 bases and the J segment 6 bases; nucleotides outside the gene matches: 8. CDR1 and CDR2 (germline): MNHEY, SMNVEV (reference sequence). This CDR3 comprises 15 residues. The CDR3 DNA reads TGTGCCAGCAGCCCGTTAACAGGGGCTAATTCACCCCTCCACTTT. Its protein is CASSPLTGANSPLHF.

J is TRBJ2-1 and V is TRBV10-1; 9 positions match TRBD2. V gave up 3 bases and J gave up 5 bases; unmatched junction bases: 5. The germline gives CDR1 WNHNN, CDR2 SYGVQD (reference sequence). CDR3 length: 15 amino acids. CDR3 residues: CASSDPTSGHNEQFF. CDR3 coding DNA: TGCGCCAGCAGTGATCCGACTAGCGGACACAATGAGCAGTTCTTC.